These 9 T cell receptor beta chains were sequenced from one sample in a study of STAT5B mutations in CD4+ large granular lymphocyte leukemia. Data came from immunoSEQ multiplex PCR; TCRdb stores just in-frame clones and leaves some out. The sample has roughly 36,000 clones, around 89% seen once. Input material: CD4+ T cells from blood buffy coats. Every receptor here comes from a human donor in good health.

The chain recombines TRBV6-6 with TRBJ2-5, with 8 bases lining up with TRBD2. This CDR3 has 14 residues. The junction had 10 bases not matched to a gene; V was cut back by 8 bases and J by 5 bases. In germline, CDR1 is MNHNY, CDR2 SVGAGI (reference sequence). CDR3 nucleotide sequence: TGTGCCAGCTGCCAACTAGCGGAGGTGGAGACCCAGTACTTC. Amino acids: CASCQLAEVETQYF.

The V and J genes are TRBV7-2 and TRBJ2-1; 13 bases line up with TRBD2. Germline V CDR1 and CDR2: SGHTA, FQGNSA. CDR3 length: 15 amino acids. Trimming cost V 4 bases and J 10 bases; bases outside gene matches: 7. DNA for the CDR3: TGTGCCAGCAGCTCACTAGCGGGGGGGTTTGGGGAGCAGTTCTTC. Amino acid sequence: CASSSLAGGFGEQFF.

Of note for this clone: Other DNA sequences in the sample encode the same CDR3. The chain joins TRBV5-1 to TRBJ2-7, with D uncertain. The CDR3 contains 12 residues. Germline CDR1 SGHRS, CDR2 YFSETQ. V dropped 0 bases and J dropped 4 bases, with 5 bases sitting between them. CDR3 coding DNA: TGCGCCAGCAGCTTGGATAGGTACGAGCAGTACTTC. The encoded protein is CASSLDRYEQYF.

The chain's CDR3 is CASSSGQGGNYEQYF. DNA of the CDR3: TGTGCCAGCAGCTCCGGACAGGGAGGTAACTACGAGCAGTACTTC. This rearrangement joins TRBV11-3 to TRBJ2-7; 8 bases agree with TRBD1. CDR3 length: 15 residues. The ends lost 4 bases at V and 3 bases at J; junction bases unmatched: 8. Germline CDR1 SGHNT, CDR2 YENEEA.

This chain joins TRBV27 and TRBJ2-3, with D unresolved. The CDR3 has 16 residues. From germline, CDR1 is MNHEY and CDR2 SMNVEV (reference sequence). With 0 bases removed from V and 2 bases from J, the gap between germline ends came to 12 bases. The CDR3 nucleotides are TGTGCCAGCAGTTTATCGAGGCCAGGATACACAGATACGCAGTATTTT. Amino acid sequence: CASSLSRPGYTDTQYF.

The chain is built from TRBV5-4 and TRBJ1-1, with D maybe TRBD1 (5 bases). CDR3 length: 18 residues. CDR1 and CDR2 from the germline V gene are SGHNT and YYREEE (reference sequence). V gave up 2 bases and J gave up 5 bases, with 25 bases separating them. The DNA for the CDR3 is TGTGCCAGCAGCTTTCGAGGGGCCCCGACCGAAACAAGGACTGAAGCTTTCTTT. This codes for CASSFRGAPTETRTEAFF.

V gene TRBV6-5 combines with J gene TRBJ1-2; the match to TRBD1 covers 7 bases. The germline V gene encodes CDR1 MNHEY and CDR2 SVGAGI. The CDR3 is 15 amino acids. The V gene end was trimmed by 5 bases and the J gene end by 2 bases; junction bases not matched to a gene: 8. The CDR3 here is CASSLDREGNYGYTF. In nucleotides, the CDR3 is TGTGCCAGCAGTCTTGACAGGGAGGGGAACTATGGCTACACCTTC.

This clone was seen a single time. The chain combines TRBV20-1 with TRBJ2-5; no clear D. The V end lost 4 bases, the J end lost 3 bases, and 6 bases lay between the germline ends. Germline V gene data show CDR1 as DFQATT and CDR2 as SNEGSKA (reference sequence). The CDR3 is made up of 11 amino acids. The CDR3 nucleotides are TGCAGTGCTAATAGGGAAGAGACCCAGTACTTC. Protein product: CSANREETQYF.

The chain joins TRBV5-1 to TRBJ1-2; D not certain. V shed 3 bases and J shed 8 bases, with 8 bases lying between them. The CDR3 sequence is 11 residues long. Per germline, CDR1 SGHRS and CDR2 YFSETQ. CDR3 bases: TGCGCCAGCAGCTCAGGCGGGGGCTACACCTTC. Encoded protein: CASSSGGGYTF.